One sample yielded the 31 T cell receptor beta chains listed below, sequenced in a study of blood T cell repertoires in COVID-19. Using immunoSEQ multiplex PCR, the repertoire was profiled, and TCRdb retains in-frame clones only, with some absent. The sample has some 290,000 clones, 70% to 90% seen once. Sequences were obtained from peripheral blood. The receptors derive from a woman aged 25 to 39 with COVID-19, enrolled during active disease.

This rearrangement joins TRBV5-6 to TRBJ2-5, with a weak D call TRBD2 (6 bases). Trimming removed 4 bases from V and 5 bases from J, with 15 bases in between. From germline, CDR1 is SGHDT and CDR2 YYEEEE. The CDR3 contains 14 residues. CDR3 nucleotide sequence: TGTGCCAGCAGCCTCGGACCCCGGGGGGAGACCCAGTACTTC. Translation: CASSLGPRGETQYF.

J is TRBJ2-5 and V is TRBV7-8, with 15 bases fitting TRBD2. The CDR3 is 17 residues long. The V gene end was trimmed by 3 bases and the J gene end by 4 bases; junction bases not matched to a gene: 6. Looked up from germline, CDR1 is SGHVS and CDR2 is FQNEAQ. CDR3 DNA sequence: TGTGCCAGCAGCTTTGGACTAGCGGGGGGGCTGGGAGAGACCCAGTACTTC. Translation gives CASSFGLAGGLGETQYF. The full variable domain, completed using reference TRBV7-8 and TRBJ2-5, is GAGVSQSPRYKVAKRGQDVALRCDPISGHVSLFWYQQALGQGPEFLTYFQNEAQLDKSGLPSDRFFAERPEGSVSTLKIQRTQQEDSAVYLCASSFGLAGGLGETQYFGPGTRLLVL.

The genes are TRBV4-2 and TRBJ1-2, with D tentatively TRBD1 (5 bases). Germline values: CDR1 LGHNA, CDR2 YNFKEQ. The length of the CDR3 is 13 residues. V dropped 1 base and J dropped 13 bases, with 16 bases sitting between them. CDR3 bases: TGTGCCAGCAGCCAAGGATGGGACGGGGGATGCACCTTC. Encoded protein: CASSQGWDGGCTF.

The gene calls are TRBV19 and TRBJ2-7; 8 positions agree with TRBD1. The V gene end was trimmed by 5 bases and the J gene end by 5 bases; junction bases not matched to a gene: 5. The CDR3 sequence is 13 residues long. CDR1 and CDR2 (germline): LNHDA, SQIVND (reference sequence). The CDR3 here is CASSWTGFDEQYF. Written as DNA, the CDR3 is TGTGCCAGTAGTTGGACAGGGTTCGACGAGCAGTACTTC. The full variable domain, with the rest looked up from reference TRBV19 and TRBJ2-7, is DGGITQSPKYLFRKEGQNVTLSCEQNLNHDAMYWYRQDPGQGLRLIYYSQIVNDFQKGDIAEGYSVSREKKESFPLTVTSAQKNPTAFYLCASSWTGFDEQYFGPGTRLTVT.

The genes are TRBV2 and TRBJ1-1, with unresolved D. Between the trimmed V and J ends, which lost 3 bases and 0 bases, there was a span of 8 bases. The CDR3 is made up of 14 amino acids. CDR1 SNHLY and CDR2 FYNNEI come from the germline V gene. CDR3 in DNA: TGTGCCAGCAGTGAGCAGCGACTGAACACTGAAGCTTTCTTT. Translating gives CASSEQRLNTEAFF.

This chain uses TRBV5-5 with TRBJ1-6, with D possibly TRBD1 on 5 matching bases. Germline V gene sequence: CDR1 SGHKS, CDR2 YYEKEE (reference sequence). The CDR3 covers 15 residues. With 3 bases removed from V and 9 bases from J, the gap between germline ends came to 16 bases. The CDR3 spells CASSSLQVATSPLHF. The CDR3 DNA sequence: TGTGCCAGCAGCTCCTTACAGGTCGCTACTTCACCCCTCCACTTT.

The chain links TRBV11-2 to TRBJ1-5; 10 bases match TRBD1. J was trimmed by 10 bases and V by 0 bases; bases with no gene match: 9. The CDR3 consists of 16 residues. Per the germline V gene, CDR1 is SGHAT and CDR2 is FQNNGV. The CDR3 DNA reads as TGTGCCAGCAGCTTAGAAGGACAGGGGGGAATCAGCCCCCAGCATTTT. Amino acid sequence: CASSLEGQGGISPQHF.

The chain is built from TRBV13 and TRBJ2-7; 8 bases line up with TRBD2. The CDR3 has 14 residues. J lost 2 bases, V lost 5 bases, and 5 bases had no gene match. CDR1 PRHDT and CDR2 FYEKMQ come from the germline V gene (reference sequence). The CDR3 here is CASSPGLGAYEQYF. As DNA, the CDR3 is TGTGCCAGCAGCCCGGGACTAGGAGCCTACGAGCAGTACTTC.

This chain connects TRBV5-6 to TRBJ2-7; possible D gene TRBD2, 6 bases. There are 17 residues in the CDR3. Deletions cut 4 bases from V and 1 base from J, with 21 bases between. From germline, CDR1 is SGHDT and CDR2 YYEEEE. The CDR3 region is CASSTALTARGSYEQYF. Here the CDR3 DNA reads TGTGCCAGCAGCACCGCTCTGACAGCCCGGGGGTCCTACGAGCAGTACTTC.

V is TRBV6-5 and J is TRBJ2-5; 7 nucleotides line up with TRBD1. With 6 bases clipped from V and 2 bases from J, the junction kept 6 bases outside the gene matches. CDR3 length: 14 residues. Looked up from germline, CDR1 is MNHEY and CDR2 is SVGAGI. This CDR3 is CASRLTGQQETQYF. The CDR3, as DNA: TGTGCCAGCAGACTGACAGGGCAGCAAGAGACCCAGTACTTC.

This clone was counted only a few times. This rearrangement joins TRBV27 to TRBJ1-1, with 12 bases identical to TRBD1. The V gene's germline CDR1 is MNHEY and CDR2 SMNVEV (reference sequence). CDR3 length: 15 residues. With V trimmed by 5 bases and J by 5 bases, 6 bases remained unmatched. The CDR3 protein is CASSPLGQGATEAFF. In DNA, the CDR3 is TGTGCCAGCAGTCCCCTGGGACAGGGGGCGACTGAAGCTTTCTTT.

The rearrangement uses TRBV2 and TRBJ2-1; tentative D call: TRBD1 (6 bases). Germline assignment: CDR1 SNHLY and CDR2 FYNNEI. Trimming pared 6 bases from V and 3 bases from J, leaving 18 bases between. The CDR3 totals 16 residues. CDR3 nucleotide sequence: TGTGCCAGCAGCGCGATCTTATGGGACAACTACAATGAGCAGTTCTTC. This sequence encodes CASSAILWDNYNEQFF.

J is TRBJ1-1 and V is TRBV6-5; 9 bases are a match to TRBD1. Germline lookup yields CDR1 MNHEY and CDR2 SVGAGI. The CDR3 spans 14 residues. J was trimmed by 4 bases and V by 5 bases; bases with no gene match: 5. The CDR3 loop is CASSIQGAGTEAFF. The CDR3 bases are TGTGCCAGCAGTATACAGGGGGCAGGCACTGAAGCTTTCTTT.

Only one count was recorded for this clone. The rearrangement links TRBV6-2 or TRBV6-3 to TRBJ1-2; no clear D gene. Germline loops: CDR1 MNHEY, CDR2 SVGEGT. V was cut by 2 bases and J by 8 bases, with 12 bases left in between. The CDR3 sequence is 13 residues long. CDR3 in DNA: TGTGCCAGCAGTTACGGCCTTTCGAGGGGCTACACCTTC. This gives the protein CASSYGLSRGYTF.

This clone was seen only once. The rearrangement joins TRBV10-1 to TRBJ2-4; D unresolved. Germline CDR1 reads WNHNN; CDR2 reads SYGVQD (reference sequence). Trimming shortened V by 5 bases and J by 9 bases, and 11 bases separated the two germline ends. The length of the CDR3 is 12 residues. CDR3 protein: CASSPSGGIQYF. In nucleotides, the CDR3 is TGCGCCAGCAGTCCCTCGGGTGGCATTCAGTACTTC.

The chain is built from TRBV5-1 and TRBJ1-3; possible D gene TRBD1, 5 bases. Germline lookup yields CDR1 SGHRS and CDR2 YFSETQ. Trimming took off 1 base at V and 4 bases at J, with 12 bases between the two ends. The CDR3 totals 15 residues. The DNA for the CDR3 is TGCGCCAGCAGCTTGAATGGACACTCCGGAAACACCATATATTTT. It yields the protein CASSLNGHSGNTIYF.

V is TRBV7-9 and J is TRBJ1-2; perhaps TRBD1 as D (6 bases). The germline V gene encodes CDR1 SEHNR and CDR2 FQNEAQ (reference sequence). This CDR3 has 12 residues. Trimming took 3 bases from V and 8 from J, leaving 10 bases between them. DNA of the CDR3: TGTGCCAGCAGCTTGGGGGCGAGAGGCTACACCTTC. Its translation is CASSLGARGYTF.

The gene calls are TRBV28 and TRBJ2-7; D is perhaps TRBD2 (5 bases). The CDR3 contains 14 residues. The germline V and J ends were trimmed by 2 bases and 0 bases, with 8 bases remaining between them. The germline V gene has CDR1 MDHEN and CDR2 SYDVKM. The CDR3 bases are TGTGCCAGCAGTTTACTCGGGGTCTCCTACGAGCAGTACTTC. Translation: CASSLLGVSYEQYF.

This clone was seen only once. The CDR3 reads CASSLTRTSGGYNEQFF. DNA of the CDR3: TGCGCCAGCAGCTTAACGCGGACTAGCGGGGGTTACAATGAGCAGTTCTTC. The V gene is TRBV5-1, the J gene TRBJ2-1; TRBD2 agrees at 13 bases. Trimming removed 2 bases from V and 4 bases from J; junction bases left unmatched: 6. The CDR3 consists of 17 residues. CDR1 is SGHRS and CDR2 is YFSETQ in the germline V gene.

The chain uses TRBV6-5 and TRBJ2-5, with 9 bases fitting TRBD2. CDR1 and CDR2 (germline): MNHEY, SVGAGI. The ends lost 2 bases at V and 4 bases at J; junction bases unmatched: 8. The CDR3 runs 16 residues. CDR3 protein: CASSYTHSAGGETQYF. The CDR3 DNA is TGTGCCAGCAGTTACACCCATTCAGCGGGGGGAGAGACCCAGTACTTC.

The genes are TRBV7-9 and TRBJ1-3, with D possibly TRBD1 on 6 matching bases. The CDR3 is 16 amino acids. Germline CDR1 and CDR2: SEHNR and FQNEAQ (reference sequence). V shed 2 bases and J shed 4 bases, with 15 bases lying between them. CDR3 in DNA: TGTGCCAGCAGCTTACCCCAGGGGAGAAAAGGAAACACCATATATTTT. Amino acid sequence: CASSLPQGRKGNTIYF.

Of note for this clone: The identical CDR3 is also encoded by other nucleotide sequences in the sample. V gene TRBV20-1 combines with J gene TRBJ1-2; D remains ambiguous. This CDR3 comprises 11 residues. CDR1 and CDR2 from the germline V gene are DFQATT and SNEGSKA (reference sequence). V lost 3 bases to trimming and J lost 8 bases, with 10 bases between them. Here the CDR3 reads CSASNRGGYTF. The DNA for the CDR3 is TGCAGTGCTAGTAACCGAGGCGGCTACACCTTC.

The chain recombines TRBV7-9 with TRBJ2-5; D is perhaps TRBD2 (5 bases). Trimming pared 6 bases from V and 2 bases from J, leaving 13 bases between. In germline, CDR1 is SEHNR, CDR2 FQNEAQ (reference sequence). The CDR3 runs to 14 residues. The CDR3 DNA reads as TGTGCCAGCAGTCCTGACTACTTGCAAGAGACCCAGTACTTC. Protein product: CASSPDYLQETQYF.

The genes are TRBV19 and TRBJ1-2; maybe TRBD1 (5 bases). V was shortened by 1 base and J by 8 bases, with 14 bases between the two germline ends. The germline V gene has CDR1 LNHDA and CDR2 SQIVND (reference sequence). This CDR3 comprises 14 residues. This CDR3 reads CASSIGWGGRGYTF. The CDR3 coding sequence is TGTGCCAGTAGTATAGGTTGGGGCGGGAGAGGCTACACCTTC.

The V and J genes are TRBV5-4 and TRBJ2-7, with 12 positions matching TRBD2. Germline CDR1 SGHNT, CDR2 YYREEE (reference sequence). The ends lost 4 bases at V and 3 bases at J; junction bases unmatched: 5. The CDR3 loop spans 15 amino acids. Written as DNA, the CDR3 is TGTGCCAGCAGCGTCGGGACTAGCGGGCTCTACGAGCAGTACTTC. Its translation: CASSVGTSGLYEQYF.

The rearrangement joins TRBV5-4 to TRBJ1-2, with 7 bases fitting TRBD1. In germline, CDR1 is SGHNT, CDR2 YYREEE (reference sequence). V shed 4 bases, J shed 0 bases, and the junction held 12 bases outside the gene matches. CDR3 length equals 17 residues. CDR3 sequence: CASSPGTAPQANYGYTF. In DNA form, the CDR3 reads TGTGCCAGCAGCCCCGGGACAGCGCCTCAAGCTAACTATGGCTACACCTTC.

V gene TRBV6-5 combines with J gene TRBJ1-2; a weak D match, TRBD1 (6 bases). V lost 5 bases, J lost 2 bases, and 12 bases lay in between. This CDR3 is built from 14 residues. Germline V gene sequence: CDR1 MNHEY, CDR2 SVGAGI. The CDR3, as DNA: TGTGCCAGCAGTCCTGGCAGGGGAAACTATGGCTACACCTTC. It translates to CASSPGRGNYGYTF.

V usage is TRBV7-6 and J usage is TRBJ2-1; perhaps TRBD1 as D (6 bases). From germline, CDR1 is SGHVS and CDR2 FNYEAQ. CDR3 length equals 14 residues. Trimming took off 2 bases at V and 6 bases at J, with 11 bases between the two ends. CDR3 sequence (DNA): TGTGCCAGCAGCTTATATTTAGGGGGCAATGAGCAGTTCTTC. This sequence encodes CASSLYLGGNEQFF.

The CDR3 spells CASSSGTGKRQETQYF. The CDR3 region has the DNA TGTGCCAGCAGCTCTGGGACAGGGAAACGCCAAGAGACCCAGTACTTC. The genes are TRBV5-8 and TRBJ2-5, with 9 nucleotides matching TRBD1. Per the germline V gene, CDR1 is SGHTS and CDR2 is YDEGEE. J was trimmed by 1 base and V by 3 bases; bases with no gene match: 7. There are 16 residues in the CDR3.

This chain uses TRBV4-2 with TRBJ1-1, with TRBD1 as a possible D gene (6 bases). The CDR3 has 15 amino acids. V lost 1 base to trimming and J lost 1 base, with 10 bases between them. Germline V gene lookup returns CDR1 LGHNA and CDR2 YNFKEQ. Written as DNA, the CDR3 is TGTGCCAGCAGCCAAGGGACAGTACCGAACACTGAAGCTTTCTTT. Encoded protein: CASSQGTVPNTEAFF.

This sequence joins TRBV25-1 and TRBJ2-3; TRBD2 aligns across 11 bases. This CDR3 contains 13 residues. The germline CDR1 and CDR2 sequences are MGHDK and SYGVNS. The trim removed 4 bases at V and 11 bases at J, leaving 5 bases unmatched. CDR3 sequence: CASSVLAGGVQYF. CDR3 nucleotides: TGTGCCAGCAGTGTGCTAGCGGGGGGTGTGCAGTATTTT.